One sample yielded the 3 T cell receptor beta chains listed below, sequenced in a study of blood T cell repertoires in COVID-19. Method: immunoSEQ multiplex PCR; TCRdb's copy keeps in-frame clones and lacks some. The profile shows about 190,000 clones, 75% to 90% of them singletons. The sequencing input was peripheral blood. All receptors come from a man aged 25 to 40 with acute or convalescent COVID-19.

This rearrangement joins TRBV30 to TRBJ1-3; no clear D. V was cut by 0 bases and J by 0 bases, with 12 bases left in between. This CDR3 has 16 amino acids. Germline V lookup: CDR1 GTSNPN, CDR2 SVGIG (reference sequence). The CDR3 sequence is CAWSVMSRLSGNTIYF. In nucleotides, the CDR3 is TGTGCCTGGAGTGTAATGAGCAGACTCTCTGGAAACACCATATATTTT. Full variable domain (rest looked up from reference TRBV30 and TRBJ1-3): SQTIHQWPATLVQPVGSPLSLECTVEGTSNPNLYWYRQAAGRGLQLLFYSVGIGQISSEVPQNLSASRPQDRQFILSSKKLLLSDSGFYLCAWSVMSRLSGNTIYFGEGSWLTVV.

The chain uses TRBV27 and TRBJ1-6; 7 bases agree with TRBD1. Germline lookup yields CDR1 MNHEY and CDR2 SMNVEV (reference sequence). The V and J ends lost 0 bases and 7 bases, in that order; junction bases with no gene match: 12. CDR3 length: 18 amino acids. The CDR3 DNA follows: TGTGCCAGCAGTTTATCGAAGACCAGGGGGGTTCTGAATTCACCCCTCCACTTT. It encodes CASSLSKTRGVLNSPLHF.

A few counts support this clone. The sample carries other DNA sequences with the same CDR3. The V and J genes are TRBV29-1 and TRBJ2-7; 7 bases map to TRBD1. The germline gives CDR1 SQVTM, CDR2 ANQGSEA. The length of the CDR3 is 12 residues. Trimming cost V 4 bases and J 4 bases; bases outside gene matches: 4. CDR3 DNA sequence: TGCAGCGTTGCAAGACAGGGTTACGAGCAGTACTTC. It translates to CSVARQGYEQYF.